This is a list of T cell receptor beta chains from one sample in a study of spatial heterogeneity in lung cancer. TCRdb ran MiXCR on the 5' RACE reads and lists one entry per CDR3 protein. Altogether under 13,000 distinct CDR3 sequences are present, 7.5% to 9% being singletons, with the ten largest covering around 22%. This material consisted of lung tumor tissue, taken at surgery. Receptors originate from a female donor with early-stage non-small cell lung cancer. Each CDR3 is given with its conserved first and last residue. The order of the fields is clone size, J gene, D gene, V gene, CDR3 length, CDR3 protein, CDR3 DNA. A D gene is named only where the DNA matches it firmly. Part of the rows lack a size; the others show once, few, many or a class for expanded clones.

>many|TRBJ1-2|-|TRBV2|14
CASREGQSNYGYTF
TGTGCCAGCAGGGAGGGACAAAGCAACTATGGCTACACCTTC
>few|TRBJ1-2|-|TRBV5-6|16
CASSPPRGEYNYGYTF
TGTGCCAGCAGCCCCCCCCGAGGGGAATATAACTATGGCTACACCTTC
>medium-sized|TRBJ2-1|TRBD2|TRBV6-4|15
CASSEVAGSYNEQFF
TGTGCCAGCAGTGAGGTAGCGGGATCCTACAATGAGCAGTTCTTC
>many|TRBJ2-2|-|TRBV5-1|13
CASSSASDGELFF
TGCGCCAGCAGCTCTGCTAGCGACGGGGAGCTGTTTTTT
>many|TRBJ1-2|TRBD1|TRBV2|14
CASSEGTGRRGYTF
TGTGCCAGCAGTGAAGGGACAGGGAGGAGAGGCTACACCTTC
>many|TRBJ1-5|TRBD1|TRBV2|14
CASSLTGGNQPQHF
TGTGCCAGCAGCCTAACAGGGGGCAATCAGCCCCAGCATTTT
>many|TRBJ2-3|TRBD2|TRBV7-2|14
CASSRTSGADTQYF
TGTGCCAGCAGTCGGACTAGCGGCGCAGATACGCAGTATTTT
>many|TRBJ2-1|TRBD1|TRBV24-1|17
CATSDLRGPRDPNEQFF
TGTGCCACCAGTGATTTGAGGGGGCCTAGGGATCCCAATGAGCAGTTCTTC
>medium-sized|TRBJ2-3|TRBD2|TRBV6-1|16
CASEGGLADFTDTQYF
TGTGCCAGCGAGGGTGGACTAGCGGACTTCACAGATACGCAGTATTTT
>-|TRBJ2-1|-|TRBV6-5|15
CASSYQSVGGREQFF
TGTGCCAGCAGTTACCAAAGTGTGGGGGGACGGGAGCAGTTCTTC
>many|TRBJ2-7|-|TRBV10-1|13
CASRRQSPYEQYF
TGCGCCAGCAGAAGACAGTCCCCCTACGAGCAGTACTTC
>medium-sized|TRBJ2-3|TRBD2|TRBV11-2|16
CASSFFAGGPTDTQYF
TGTGCCAGCAGCTTCTTTGCGGGGGGGCCGACAGATACGCAGTATTTT
>many|TRBJ1-2|-|TRBV7-3|13
CASSLTPGSGYTF
TGTGCCAGCAGCTTAACTCCAGGTTCAGGCTACACCTTC
>many|TRBJ2-7|-|TRBV4-2|15
CASSQGLEGTYEQYF
TGTGCCAGCAGCCAAGGGTTGGAGGGCACATACGAGCAGTACTTC
>many|TRBJ1-3|-|TRBV13|16
CASSLGLQSSGNTIYF
TGTGCCAGCAGCTTAGGCCTCCAGAGCTCTGGAAACACCATATATTTT
>many|TRBJ2-3|-|TRBV5-1|15
CASSPRGQLTDTQYF
TGCGCCAGCAGCCCCCGGGGGCAGCTCACAGATACGCAGTATTTT
>many|TRBJ2-7|-|TRBV2|18
CASRDGGGFGRQTYEQYF
TGTGCCAGCAGGGATGGGGGTGGGTTTGGCAGGCAAACCTACGAGCAGTACTTC
>many|TRBJ1-1|-|TRBV20-1|13
CSAGGGGRTEAFF
TGCAGTGCCGGAGGTGGGGGGCGTACTGAAGCTTTCTTT
>medium-sized|TRBJ1-5|-|TRBV6-2/TRBV6-3|15
CASSWAGAVDQPQHF
TGTGCCAGCAGTTGGGCAGGGGCGGTTGATCAGCCCCAGCATTTT
>-|TRBJ2-3|-|TRBV24-1|19
CATSNKGLAGAQSTDTQYF
TGTGCCACCAGTAACAAAGGGCTGGCGGGGGCCCAAAGCACAGATACGCAGTATTTT
>-|TRBJ1-5|-|TRBV24-1|12
CATSASNQPQHF
TGTGCCACCAGTGCCTCCAATCAGCCCCAGCATTTT
>many|TRBJ2-3|-|TRBV7-3|14
CASSFSDGGDTQYF
TGTGCCAGCAGCTTTTCGGACGGTGGCGATACGCAGTATTTT
>few|TRBJ1-5|-|TRBV28|14
CASSLGGWDQPQHF
TGTGCCAGCAGTTTGGGGGGCTGGGATCAGCCCCAGCATTTT
>many|TRBJ1-2|TRBD1|TRBV28|14
CASKTGGLNYGYTF
TGTGCCAGCAAGACAGGGGGCCTAAACTATGGCTACACCTTC
>-|TRBJ2-3|-|TRBV29-1|14
CSVVAQGRGDTQYF
TGCAGCGTTGTTGCACAGGGCCGCGGGGATACGCAGTATTTT
>few|TRBJ2-6|-|TRBV20-1|17
CSARGQSSSSGANVLTF
TGCAGTGCTAGAGGACAGTCCTCAAGCTCTGGGGCCAACGTCCTGACTTTC
>-|TRBJ2-7|TRBD2|TRBV11-2|15
CASSGRLAGPYEQYF
TGTGCCAGCAGCGGGCGACTAGCGGGCCCCTACGAGCAGTACTTC
>many|TRBJ1-2|-|TRBV9|15
CASSTLRGFSAGYTF
TGTGCCAGCAGCACCTTAAGGGGGTTCTCGGCTGGCTACACCTTC
>many|TRBJ1-1|TRBD1|TRBV7-8|16
CASSLGWTGLSTEAFF
TGTGCCAGCAGCTTAGGGTGGACAGGGTTGAGTACTGAAGCTTTCTTT
>many|TRBJ2-3|TRBD2|TRBV6-2/TRBV6-3|14
CASIGAGGPDTQYF
TGTGCCAGCATAGGCGCGGGGGGGCCGGATACGCAGTATTTT
>many|TRBJ1-1|-|TRBV20-1|14
CSARDGRANTEAFF
TGCAGTGCTAGAGATGGCAGGGCAAACACTGAAGCTTTCTTT
>many|TRBJ2-5|-|TRBV12-3/TRBV12-4|13
CASSFGRAFTQYF
TGTGCCAGCAGTTTCGGGCGGGCCTTTACCCAGTACTTC
>medium-sized|TRBJ2-5|-|TRBV7-9|13
CASSYRQDSTQYF
TGTGCCAGCAGCTACCGACAGGACAGTACCCAGTACTTC
>many|TRBJ2-3|-|TRBV5-1|15
CASSLEAASTDTQYF
TGCGCCAGCAGCTTGGAGGCGGCGTCCACAGATACGCAGTATTTT
>medium-sized|TRBJ1-5|-|TRBV6-2/TRBV6-3|14
CASWDNLSNQPQHF
TGTGCCAGCTGGGACAACCTTAGCAATCAGCCCCAGCATTTT
>-|TRBJ1-6|-|TRBV9|14
CASSVGQTNSPLHF
TGTGCCAGCAGCGTGGGCCAGACTAATTCACCCCTCCACTTT
>many|TRBJ2-2|-|TRBV7-6|17
CASSFMGSGSLTGELFF
TGTGCCAGCAGCTTTATGGGAAGCGGGTCCCTCACCGGGGAGCTGTTTTTT
>many|TRBJ1-2|TRBD1|TRBV30|14
CAWRRRDRGIGYTF
TGTGCCTGGAGGCGCCGGGACAGGGGGATCGGCTACACCTTC
>many|TRBJ2-3|TRBD1|TRBV7-8|15
CASSFGQGVGEGQYF
TGTGCCAGCAGCTTTGGCCAGGGGGTTGGTGAAGGGCAGTATTTT
>many|TRBJ2-2|TRBD1|TRBV9|15
CASSQRTGNTGELFF
TGTGCCAGCAGCCAACGGACAGGGAACACCGGGGAGCTGTTTTTT
>many|TRBJ1-5|-|TRBV7-2|15
CASSLYRGGNQPQHF
TGTGCCAGCAGCTTATACCGGGGTGGCAATCAGCCCCAGCATTTT
>many|TRBJ2-1|TRBD2|TRBV27|16
CASTLEGRGGYNEQFF
TGTGCCAGCACCCTCGAGGGGCGGGGGGGCTACAATGAGCAGTTCTTC